This T cell receptor (beta chain) was identified in a study of siplizumab effects on memory and regulatory T cells. CDR1 WSHSY and CDR2 SAAADI come from the germline V gene. The CDR3 contains 15 residues. Clones were sequenced by immunoSEQ multiplex PCR, and TCRdb holds only the in-frame ones, with some missing. The profile shows about 100,000 clones, 85% to 95% of them singletons. Remarks on this clone: The antigen is undetermined. The junction does not match germline at one end; this may be a read error.

Study observations and caveats: On average, approximately 70% of mappable alloreactive CD4+ clones were Treg-derived under siplizumab, against about 25% in controls.

This chain uses TRBV10-2 with TRBJ2-1; D is unresolved. The sequencing input was non-Treg CD4+ T cells sorted from blood. This TCR came from a human donor in good health. The CDR3 is CASSESGRVGNVQFF. CDR3 in DNA: TGCGCCAGCAGTGAGTCCGGACGGGTAGGGAATGTGCAGTTCTTC.